A selection of T cell receptor beta chains follows, all from one sample in a study of shared clonotypes between healthy human individuals. Profiling relied on immunoSEQ multiplex PCR, and the TCRdb table lists in-frame clones only, not all of them. Counted here are around 95,000 clones, roughly two thirds occurring once; the ten biggest clones make up 45% to 50%. Input material: memory CD8+ T cells sorted from blood. These TCRs come from a man aged 25-45 years in good health. Each CDR3 is given with its conserved first and last residue. Each record gives: J gene, V gene, D gene, clone size, CDR3 protein, CDR3 DNA. A D gene is named only where the DNA matches it firmly. Clone size is given for some rows only: seen once, a few or many times, or a class if the clone is expanded.

>TRBJ1-2|TRBV4-1|NA|NA
CASSSPGLNLQSNYGYTF
TGCGCCAGCAGCTCCCCGGGACTGAACTTACAATCCAACTATGGCTACACCTTC
>TRBJ2-3|TRBV28|NA|few
CASSYDRDTQYF
TGTGCCAGCAGTTACGATCGGGATACGCAGTATTTT
>TRBJ2-3|TRBV2|NA|NA
CASSEARVNTDTQYF
TGTGCCAGCAGTGAAGCGCGGGTGAACACAGATACGCAGTATTTT
>TRBJ2-3|TRBV23-1|NA|NA
CASSHDGRSQYF
TGCGCCAGCAGTCATGATGGTAGGTCGCAGTATTTT
>TRBJ1-2|TRBV5-4|NA|NA
CASSFFGIDGYTF
TGTGCCAGCAGTTTCTTCGGGATCGATGGCTACACCTTC
>TRBJ1-2|TRBV2|NA|once
CASSVPWVDLGGYTF
TGTGCCAGCAGTGTCCCGTGGGTGGACCTAGGTGGCTACACCTTC
>TRBJ2-2|TRBV7-8|NA|NA
CASSPKGSGLGVYGELFF
TGTGCCAGCAGCCCCAAAGGGTCCGGGCTAGGAGTTTACGGGGAGCTGTTTTTT
>TRBJ1-2|TRBV6-6|NA|few
CASRGLDYGYTF
TGTGCCAGCAGGGGACTTGACTATGGCTACACCTTC
>TRBJ2-1|TRBV7-8|TRBD2|medium-sized
CASSAGVAGNEQFF
TGTGCCAGCAGCGCCGGGGTAGCGGGCAATGAGCAGTTCTTC
>TRBJ1-1|TRBV29-1|NA|NA
CSALSTVEAFF
TGCAGCGCACTAAGTACAGTCGAAGCTTTCTTT
>TRBJ2-3|TRBV19|NA|NA
CASSVTGGGTDTQYF
TGTGCCAGTAGTGTCACTGGGGGAGGCACAGATACGCAGTATTTT
>TRBJ2-7|TRBV5-1|NA|NA
CASQLQGSNEQYF
TGCGCCAGCCAACTGCAGGGTTCCAACGAGCAGTACTTC
>TRBJ1-4|TRBV6-5|TRBD1|NA
CASSLTGEAEKLFF
TGTGCCAGCAGTCTCACAGGGGAGGCGGAAAAACTGTTTTTT
>TRBJ2-1|TRBV28|TRBD1|NA
CASSPVPGGDEQFF
TGTGCCAGCAGTCCCGTTCCAGGGGGAGATGAGCAGTTCTTC
>TRBJ1-2|TRBV11-3|NA|NA
CASSLGKTYGYTF
TGTGCCAGCAGCCTCGGAAAGACCTATGGCTACACCTTC
>TRBJ1-4|TRBV11-2|NA|NA
CASSPADGHVEKLFF
TGTGCCAGCAGCCCCGCGGACGGTCATGTTGAAAAACTGTTTTTT
>TRBJ1-1|TRBV9|NA|NA
CASSVSLNTEAFF
TGTGCCAGCAGCGTATCCCTTAACACTGAAGCTTTCTTT
>TRBJ2-1|TRBV7-9|NA|few
CASSLAGSYNEQFF
TGTGCCAGCAGCTTAGCAGGCTCCTACAATGAGCAGTTCTTC
>TRBJ1-1|TRBV13|TRBD1|few
CASSLAKYRGSDTEAFF
TGTGCCAGCAGCTTAGCGAAATACAGGGGATCAGACACTGAAGCTTTCTTT
>TRBJ2-1|TRBV29-1|TRBD2|NA
CSVSSPGVLAGGNEQFF
TGCAGCGTTTCGAGTCCAGGTGTGCTAGCGGGAGGGAATGAGCAGTTCTTC
>TRBJ2-2|TRBV30|NA|few
CAWSYGTYTGELFF
TGTGCCTGGAGTTATGGGACCTACACCGGGGAGCTGTTTTTT
>TRBJ2-5|TRBV27|TRBD2|NA
CASSPGLAGLETQYF
TGTGCCAGCAGTCCGGGACTAGCGGGACTGGAGACCCAGTACTTC
>TRBJ2-6|TRBV6-1|NA|NA
CASSESDGEANVLTF
TGTGCCAGCAGTGAATCTGATGGGGAGGCCAACGTCCTGACTTTC
>TRBJ2-5|TRBV18|TRBD2|NA
CASSPGTSGQETQYF
TGTGCCAGCTCACCAGGGACTAGCGGCCAAGAGACCCAGTACTTC
>TRBJ2-1|TRBV2|TRBD1|NA
CASSGQGASYNEQFF
TGTGCCAGCAGTGGGCAGGGGGCCTCCTACAATGAGCAGTTCTTC
>TRBJ2-2|TRBV7-9|NA|NA
CATRESGELFF
TGTGCCACCCGGGAGTCCGGGGAGCTGTTTTTT
>TRBJ2-5|TRBV7-2|NA|once
CASSPRAGGVETQYF
TGTGCCAGCAGCCCGAGGGCCGGGGGAGTAGAGACCCAGTACTTC
>TRBJ2-5|TRBV19|NA|NA
CASSRQETQYF
TGTGCCAGTAGTCGCCAAGAGACCCAGTACTTC
>TRBJ2-3|TRBV7-6|TRBD2|NA
CASSEIAGEDTQYF
TGTGCCAGCAGTGAGATAGCGGGAGAGGATACGCAGTATTTT
>TRBJ2-2|TRBV2|NA|NA
CASRSRAGRSANTGELFF
TGTGCCAGCAGGAGTAGGGCAGGGAGGTCAGCGAACACCGGGGAGCTGTTTTTT
>TRBJ1-3|TRBV27|TRBD1|many
CASSLSTGGGNTIYF
TGTGCCAGCAGTTTATCGACAGGGGGCGGAAACACCATATATTTT